This TCR beta chain was captured in a study of T cell repertoires in cytomegalovirus infection (dated by TCRdb to about 2019). Background on the whole study: Peptide stimulations targeted recently identified HLA-C-restricted CMV epitopes, whose presentation resists viral immunomodulation, together with well-studied HLA-B-restricted epitopes. Because public TCR beta signatures pointed to carriage of CMV infection together with the matching HLA type, the HLA type of each donor mattered for the analysis.

Per the publication, the treatment or condition label means: in vitro stimulation with specific CMV peptide epitopes to enrich CMV-specific T cells. A word on this clonotype: Its antigen target is currently unknown. Base-call qualities are not available, and no considerably larger clone is one nucleotide away.

The paper's findings and limits, for the study overall: The ex vivo response was dominated by HLA-C-restricted CMV-specific TCR beta clonotypes, and the single most frequent clonotype in two of eight donors was supplied by these HLA-C-restricted clonotypes. Carriers of CMV infection plus the relevant HLA type were discriminated by the cumulative frequency of public TCR beta family members in the study cohort and in an independent roughly 340-donor cohort.

The sequencer was an Illumina HiSeq 1500. Clones were called with MiXCR by TCRdb after fastp trimmed the public reads at Q25, and only in-frame beta chains were retained. Entries are consolidated by CDR3 protein sequence, retaining the most common genes and DNA. The sample has about 47,000 distinct CDR3 sequences on record, approximately 19% of them singletons. Clones ranked in the top ten supply 53% of the sample. The germline V gene provides CDR1 WSHSY and CDR2 SAAADI. The junction shows trimming of 7 bases on V and 4 bases on J, and the gene matches do not reach 9 bases of it. The CDR3 numbers 14 residues from cysteine through phenylalanine. Only the CDR3 DNA stays, 42 bases, in frame from base 1.

The rearrangement joined TRBV10-2 to TRBJ2-7, with 8 middle bases fitting TRBD2. This clonotype was sampled from a human donor in good health (CMV status not recorded). Some clones in this sample may be carry-over from other donors' samples. Sequencing was performed on CD8+ T cells from cultured PBMCs, taken from culture after CMV antigen stimulation. CDR3 sequence: CASKDGRGVYEQYF. The DNA is as follows: TGCGCCAGCAAGGACGGGCGGGGGGTTTACGAGCAGTACTTC.